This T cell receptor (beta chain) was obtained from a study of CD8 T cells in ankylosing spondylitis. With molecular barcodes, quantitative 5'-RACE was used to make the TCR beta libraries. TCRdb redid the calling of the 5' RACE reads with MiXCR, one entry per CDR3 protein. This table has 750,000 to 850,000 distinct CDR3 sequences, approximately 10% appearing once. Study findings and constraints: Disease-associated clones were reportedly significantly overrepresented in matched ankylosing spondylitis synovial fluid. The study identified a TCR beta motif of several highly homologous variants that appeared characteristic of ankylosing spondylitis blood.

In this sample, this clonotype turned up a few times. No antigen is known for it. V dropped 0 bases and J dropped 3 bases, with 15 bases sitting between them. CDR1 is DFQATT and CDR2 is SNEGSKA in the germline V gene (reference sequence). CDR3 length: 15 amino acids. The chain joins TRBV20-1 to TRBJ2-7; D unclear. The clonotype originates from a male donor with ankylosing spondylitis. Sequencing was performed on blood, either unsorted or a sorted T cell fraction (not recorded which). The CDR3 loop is CSARDWKGPSYEQYF. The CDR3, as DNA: TGCAGTGCTAGAGATTGGAAGGGCCCGAGCTACGAGCAGTACTTC.